These T cell receptor beta chains were read from a single sample in a study of cytomegalovirus exposure and HLA in healthy donors. TCRdb keeps only in-frame clones here, not all; method: immunoSEQ multiplex PCR. The table lists about 84,000 clones, about 60% of them singletons. Sequenced sample: PBMCs. The source is a woman aged 40 to 55 in good health and CMV-seropositive. Both conserved end residues are part of each CDR3. D genes are given only for firm matches. A row's size may be missing; if present it is once, few, many or a size class.

clone size: few; V gene: TRBV19; D gene: NA; J gene: TRBJ1-1; CDR3 protein: CASSIDLNRNTEAFF; CDR3 DNA: TGTGCCAGTAGTATAGACCTAAACAGGAACACTGAAGCTTTCTTT
clone size: NA; V gene: TRBV7-2; D gene: NA; J gene: TRBJ2-2; CDR3 protein: CAGGRPGELFF; CDR3 DNA: TGTGCCGGTGGGAGGCCCGGGGAGCTGTTTTTT
clone size: NA; V gene: TRBV10-3; D gene: NA; J gene: TRBJ1-2; CDR3 protein: CAISESTAGYGAYGYTF; CDR3 DNA: TGTGCCATCAGTGAGTCGACAGCAGGATATGGGGCCTATGGCTACACCTTC
clone size: once; V gene: TRBV9; D gene: NA; J gene: TRBJ2-4; CDR3 protein: CASSVGPSRQYKNIQYF; CDR3 DNA: TGTGCCAGCAGCGTAGGCCCCTCGCGGCAGTACAAAAACATTCAGTACTTC
clone size: once; V gene: TRBV6-6; D gene: NA; J gene: TRBJ1-5; CDR3 protein: CASSYSTAHQPQHF; CDR3 DNA: TGTGCCAGCAGTTACTCGACAGCCCATCAGCCCCAGCATTTT
clone size: NA; V gene: TRBV28; D gene: TRBD2; J gene: TRBJ2-1; CDR3 protein: CASSPFSGSSYNEQFF; CDR3 DNA: TGTGCCAGCAGTCCCTTTAGCGGGAGCTCCTACAATGAGCAGTTCTTC
clone size: NA; V gene: TRBV4-2; D gene: TRBD2; J gene: TRBJ2-7; CDR3 protein: CASSQSGRPSSYEQYF; CDR3 DNA: TGTGCCAGCAGCCAAAGCGGGAGGCCGAGCTCCTACGAGCAGTACTTC
clone size: NA; V gene: TRBV6-5; D gene: TRBD2; J gene: TRBJ2-1; CDR3 protein: CASSYVTSGEQFF; CDR3 DNA: TGTGCCAGCAGTTATGTGACTAGCGGTGAGCAGTTCTTC
clone size: NA; V gene: TRBV7-9; D gene: NA; J gene: TRBJ2-6; CDR3 protein: CASSLRGIGANVLTF; CDR3 DNA: TGTGCCAGCAGCCTCAGGGGCATCGGGGCCAACGTCCTGACTTTC
clone size: NA; V gene: TRBV28; D gene: NA; J gene: TRBJ1-3; CDR3 protein: CASSFGRGGGNTIYF; CDR3 DNA: TGTGCCAGCAGTTTTGGGAGGGGTGGTGGAAACACCATATATTTT
clone size: NA; V gene: TRBV10-3; D gene: TRBD2; J gene: TRBJ2-1; CDR3 protein: CAISPSPGLADNNEQFF; CDR3 DNA: TGTGCCATCAGTCCATCCCCGGGACTAGCGGACAACAATGAGCAGTTCTTC
clone size: few; V gene: TRBV4-3; D gene: TRBD2; J gene: TRBJ2-2; CDR3 protein: CASSQDLPMGLAGVGVGELFF; CDR3 DNA: TGCGCCAGCAGCCAAGATTTGCCCATGGGACTAGCGGGAGTTGGGGTCGGGGAGCTGTTTTTT
clone size: NA; V gene: TRBV29-1; D gene: NA; J gene: TRBJ2-3; CDR3 protein: CSTAGTLGADTQYF; CDR3 DNA: TGCAGCACCGCCGGGACATTAGGGGCAGATACGCAGTATTTT
clone size: NA; V gene: TRBV9; D gene: TRBD2; J gene: TRBJ2-7; CDR3 protein: CASSVKAGGAGYEQYF; CDR3 DNA: TGTGCCAGCAGCGTAAAAGCGGGGGGCGCGGGGTACGAGCAGTACTTC